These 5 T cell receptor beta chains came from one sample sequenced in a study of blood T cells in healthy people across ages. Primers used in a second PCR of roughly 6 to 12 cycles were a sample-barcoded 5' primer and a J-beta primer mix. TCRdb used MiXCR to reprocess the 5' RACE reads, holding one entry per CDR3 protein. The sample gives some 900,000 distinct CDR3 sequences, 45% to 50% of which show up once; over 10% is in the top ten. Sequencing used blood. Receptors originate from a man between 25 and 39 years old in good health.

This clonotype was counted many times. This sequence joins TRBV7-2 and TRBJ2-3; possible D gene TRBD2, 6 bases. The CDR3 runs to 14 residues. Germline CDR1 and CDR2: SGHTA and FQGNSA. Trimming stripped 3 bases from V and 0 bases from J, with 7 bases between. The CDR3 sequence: CASSLGTSTDTQYF. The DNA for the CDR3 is TGTGCCAGCAGCTTGGGGACTAGCACAGATACGCAGTATTTT.

CDR3 sequence (DNA): TGTGCCAGCAGGCAAAGCCGGGACAGGGTTTTTGGCGAGCAGTACTTC. Translated, it gives CASRQSRDRVFGEQYF. V is TRBV27 and J is TRBJ2-7, with 9 bases matching TRBD1. The germline V gene encodes CDR1 MNHEY and CDR2 SMNVEV (reference sequence). The length of the CDR3 is 16 residues. J was trimmed by 6 bases and V by 6 bases; bases with no gene match: 15.

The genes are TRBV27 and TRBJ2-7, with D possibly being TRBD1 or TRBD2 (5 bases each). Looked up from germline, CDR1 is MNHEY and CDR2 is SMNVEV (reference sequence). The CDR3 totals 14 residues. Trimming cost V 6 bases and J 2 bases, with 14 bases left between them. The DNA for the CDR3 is TGTGCCAGCAGCCCGGGGCTTACCACCTACGAGCAGTACTTC. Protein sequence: CASSPGLTTYEQYF.

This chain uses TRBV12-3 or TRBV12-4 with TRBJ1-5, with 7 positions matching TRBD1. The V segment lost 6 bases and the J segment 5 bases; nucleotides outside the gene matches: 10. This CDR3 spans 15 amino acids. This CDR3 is CASSGGDSRDQPQHF. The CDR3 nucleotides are TGTGCCAGCAGCGGGGGGGACAGTAGAGATCAGCCCCAGCATTTT.

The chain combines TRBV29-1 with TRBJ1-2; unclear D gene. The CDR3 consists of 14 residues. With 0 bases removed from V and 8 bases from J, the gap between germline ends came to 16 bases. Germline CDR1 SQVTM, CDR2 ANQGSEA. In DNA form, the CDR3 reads TGCAGCGTTGAAGACTACGGGCAAAGCGGGGGCTACACCTTC. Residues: CSVEDYGQSGGYTF.